This passage covers 27 T cell receptor beta chains from one sample sequenced in a study of T cells in narcolepsy. Only in-frame clones appear in the TCRdb table, and some are missing; sequencing was by immunoSEQ multiplex PCR. This repertoire shows about 30,000 clones, 75% to 85% found once; its top ten account for approximately 1%. The material sequenced was CD45RA- memory CD4+ T cells from PBMCs. The receptors derive from a human donor with narcolepsy.

The chain employs TRBV2 and TRBJ1-6; 9 bases fit TRBD1. Looked up from germline, CDR1 is SNHLY and CDR2 is FYNNEI. V trimming: 11 bases; J trimming: 4 bases; junction bases outside the gene matches: 6. CDR3 length: 14 residues. CDR3 coding DNA: TGTGCCGGAGGGACAGGGAATTATAATTCACCCCTCCACTTT. Its translation is CAGGTGNYNSPLHF.

This chain joins TRBV4-1 and TRBJ2-7; a possible D gene is TRBD2 (6 bases). The V and J ends lost 3 bases and 6 bases respectively, with 18 bases between them. There are 15 residues in the CDR3. Germline V gene data show CDR1 as MGHRA and CDR2 as YSYEKL. Here the CDR3 DNA reads TGCGCCAGCAGCCACACCCGGACGCGGGACCGCGAGCAGTACTTC. It codes for CASSHTRTRDREQYF.

In its sample, this clone is medium-sized. The chain couples TRBV6-4 to TRBJ1-5, with D perhaps matching TRBD1 (5 bases). Trimming took 2 bases from V and 7 from J, leaving 12 bases between them. The CDR3 is 14 amino acids. Germline loops: CDR1 MRHNA, CDR2 SNTAGT. CDR3 loop: CASSDVWGGQPQHF. CDR3 sequence (DNA): TGTGCCAGCAGTGACGTGTGGGGCGGCCAGCCCCAGCATTTT.

The table lists this clone with a few counts. This chain joins TRBV7-9 and TRBJ2-2; no clear D. The CDR3 is 14 amino acids. V dropped 1 base and J dropped 1 base, with 4 bases sitting between them. The germline V gene has CDR1 SEHNR and CDR2 FQNEAQ (reference sequence). In DNA form, the CDR3 reads TGTGCCAGCAGCTTAGAACTGAACACCGGGGAGCTGTTTTTT. Translation gives CASSLELNTGELFF.

The chain is built from TRBV5-1 and TRBJ2-1; 8 bases agree with TRBD2. This CDR3 is 17 amino acids long. CDR1 is SGHRS and CDR2 is YFSETQ in the germline V gene. Unmatched junction bases numbered 14, after V lost 5 bases and J lost 4 bases. The CDR3: CASRLSPSGSAYNEQFF. CDR3 nucleotide sequence: TGCGCCAGCAGGCTGTCCCCGAGCGGGAGCGCGTACAATGAGCAGTTCTTC.

The J gene is TRBJ2-5, the V gene TRBV7-2, with 9 nucleotides matching TRBD1. The ends lost 3 bases at V and 5 bases at J; junction bases unmatched: 4. Germline V gene data show CDR1 as SGHTA and CDR2 as FQGNSA. The CDR3 extends over 14 amino acids. The DNA for the CDR3 is TGTGCCAGCAGCTTCACAGGGGGCGGGGAGACCCAGTACTTC. Its protein is CASSFTGGGETQYF.

The V and J genes are TRBV25-1 and TRBJ1-4, with no clear D. The V and J ends lost 7 bases and 7 bases respectively, with 19 bases between them. The CDR3 totals 15 residues. Germline CDR1 is MGHDK and CDR2 is SYGVNS. As DNA, the CDR3 is TGTGCCAGCAAATCCAGCCTCATTGTTGGTGAAAAACTGTTTTTT. It encodes CASKSSLIVGEKLFF.

This chain connects TRBV6-5 to TRBJ2-3, with 14 bases that match TRBD2. CDR1 is MNHEY, CDR2 SVGAGI, per germline. The V and J ends lost 2 bases and 6 bases, in that order; junction bases with no gene match: 4. This CDR3 region has 16 residues. CDR3 protein: CASSYRTSGRPDTQYF. In DNA, the CDR3 is TGTGCCAGCAGTTACCGGACTAGCGGGAGGCCGGATACGCAGTATTTT.

The chain joins TRBV7-9 to TRBJ1-2; the D gene is possibly TRBD1 (6 bases). The CDR3 is made up of 14 amino acids. Deletions cut 8 bases from V and 4 bases from J, with 17 bases between. Germline V gene data show CDR1 as SEHNR and CDR2 as FQNEAQ (reference sequence). CDR3 loop: CASADRRTFYGYTF. CDR3 nucleotide sequence: TGTGCCAGCGCCGACAGGCGGACCTTCTATGGCTACACCTTC. Filled out from reference TRBV7-9 and TRBJ1-2, the complete variable domain reads DTGVSQNPRHKITKRGQNVTFRCDPISEHNRLYWYRQTLGQGPEFLTYFQNEAQLEKSRLLSDRFSAERPKGSFSTLEIQRTEQGDSAMYLCASADRRTFYGYTFGSGTRLTVV.

The rearrangement uses TRBV5-4 and TRBJ2-7, with 8 bases aligning to TRBD2. Germline trimming cut 6 bases from V and 5 bases from J; bases unmatched to any gene: 10. The CDR3 totals 14 residues. Germline loops: CDR1 SGHNT, CDR2 YYREEE (reference sequence). The DNA of the CDR3 is TGTGCCAGCACCCGTAGCGGGATGAGGGACGAGCAGTACTTC. It specifies CASTRSGMRDEQYF.

The chain couples TRBV10-1 to TRBJ1-2, with a weak D call TRBD1 (5 bases). The germline V gene has CDR1 WNHNN and CDR2 SYGVQD (reference sequence). The CDR3 runs 15 residues. V was trimmed by 7 bases and J by 0 bases, leaving 15 bases between them. CDR3 protein: CASNIADRPNYGYTF. The CDR3 region has the DNA TGCGCCAGCAACATAGCCGACAGACCTAACTATGGCTACACCTTC.

The chain has TRBV7-3 and TRBJ2-2; TRBD1 matches 7 bases. Germline V gene data show CDR1 as SGHTA and CDR2 as FQGTGA. V shed 5 bases and J 4 bases; nucleotides not matched to a gene: 13. The CDR3 length is 17 residues. CDR3 DNA sequence: TGTGCCAGCAGCGCAGGGACGGACAGGTCTGTCACCGGGGAGCTGTTTTTT. It encodes CASSAGTDRSVTGELFF.

V gene TRBV21-1 combines with J gene TRBJ1-4; no DNA check was done on the table's D call, TRBD1. TRBV21-1 is shown as a pseudogene. This CDR3 region has 15 residues. CDR3 amino acids: CASSKDRGLNEKLFF. The CDR3 region has the DNA TGTGCCAGCAGCAAAGACAGGGGATTAAATGAAAAACTGTTTTTT.

The V and J genes are TRBV18 and TRBJ1-1, with D tentatively TRBD1 (5 bases). CDR3 size: 15 residues. CDR1 is KGHSH and CDR2 is LQKENI in the germline V gene. Deletions cut 4 bases from V and 3 bases from J, with 15 bases between. DNA for the CDR3: TGTGCCAGCTCACGAACAGGTGGTAGGGACACTGAAGCTTTCTTT. Translated: CASSRTGGRDTEAFF.

In this sample, this clone turned up a few times. This chain uses TRBV19 with TRBJ2-6; a possible D gene is TRBD1 (5 bases). Trimming took off 7 bases at V and 0 bases at J, with 10 bases between the two ends. Per germline, CDR1 LNHDA and CDR2 SQIVND (reference sequence). CDR3 length equals 15 residues. This chain's CDR3 is CASKQDNSGANVLTF. The DNA of the CDR3 is TGTGCCAGTAAACAGGACAACTCTGGGGCCAACGTCCTGACTTTC.

The chain has TRBV20-1 and TRBJ2-7; D gene ambiguous. Germline V gene data show CDR1 as DFQATT and CDR2 as SNEGSKA (reference sequence). V was pared by 6 bases and J by 6 bases, with 9 bases between. This CDR3 is built from 10 residues. The CDR3 loop reads CSAATREQYF. The CDR3 region has the DNA TGCAGTGCGGCAACACGCGAGCAGTACTTC.

The chain links TRBV29-1 to TRBJ2-3; D uncertain. Trimming stripped 4 bases from V and 1 base from J, with 18 bases between. Germline V gene lookup returns CDR1 SQVTM and CDR2 ANQGSEA. The CDR3 contains 16 residues. The CDR3 loop is CSVAGMRSARTDTQYF. The CDR3 nucleotides are TGCAGCGTTGCCGGTATGAGAAGCGCCCGCACAGATACGCAGTATTTT.

The chain employs TRBV5-1 and TRBJ2-5; no clear D. Germline CDR1 SGHRS, CDR2 YFSETQ. This CDR3 contains 13 residues. V gave up 3 bases and J gave up 5 bases, with 11 bases separating them. The CDR3 is CASSSLEKETQYF. CDR3 bases: TGCGCCAGCAGCTCCTTAGAGAAGGAGACCCAGTACTTC.

The table lists this clone with a count of one. V is TRBV19 and J is TRBJ2-5; D gene ambiguous. CDR1 is LNHDA, CDR2 SQIVND, per germline (reference sequence). With 5 bases removed from V and 2 bases from J, the gap between germline ends came to 12 bases. The CDR3 is 14 residues long. In DNA form, the CDR3 reads TGTGCCAGTAGTTTGGCGGTCCAACAAGAGACCCAGTACTTC. Its protein product is CASSLAVQQETQYF. Variable domain in full (rest from reference TRBV19 and TRBJ2-5): DGGITQSPKYLFRKEGQNVTLSCEQNLNHDAMYWYRQDPGQGLRLIYYSQIVNDFQKGDIAEGYSVSREKKESFPLTVTSAQKNPTAFYLCASSLAVQQETQYFGPGTRLLVL.

The chain carries TRBV6-1 and TRBJ1-6; TRBD1 matches at 10 bases. CDR1 is MNHNS and CDR2 is SASEGT in the germline V gene. V dropped 3 bases and J dropped 8; count of bases not matched to a gene: 7. CDR3 length equals 16 residues. CDR3 region: CASSDPTGGKYSPLHF. CDR3 nucleotide sequence: TGTGCCAGCAGTGACCCGACAGGGGGCAAATATTCACCCCTCCACTTT.

This rearrangement joins TRBV27 to TRBJ2-1, with D unresolved. The CDR3 spans 15 residues. The V gene's germline CDR1 is MNHEY and CDR2 SMNVEV (reference sequence). V shed 1 base and J shed 2 bases, with 9 bases lying between them. The CDR3, as DNA: TGTGCCAGCAGTTTATGGGCCGCGCCCTACAATGAGCAGTTCTTC. The encoded protein is CASSLWAAPYNEQFF.

The rearrangement joins TRBV27 to TRBJ1-4; possibly TRBD1 for D (5 bases). The CDR3 runs to 16 residues. Germline V gives CDR1 MNHEY, CDR2 SMNVEV (reference sequence). Trimming removed 6 bases from V and 8 bases from J, with 22 bases in between. CDR3 nucleotide sequence: TGTGCCAGCAGCCTCATGGGGGGTATAAGTAGCGAAAAACTGTTTTTT. Protein: CASSLMGGISSEKLFF.

A word on this clone: An end of the junction does not agree with germline; a read error may underlie this. Different DNA sequences within this sample yield the same CDR3. V gene TRBV5-6 combines with J gene TRBJ2-7; possibly TRBD1 for D (5 bases). The CDR3 is made up of 13 amino acids. Germline V lookup: CDR1 SGHDT, CDR2 YYEEEE. The CDR3 region has the DNA TGTGCCAGCAGCTTGGGGACAACCTACGAGCAGTACTTT. Protein: CASSLGTTYEQYF.

This clone has just a few counts. The rearrangement links TRBV4-3 to TRBJ2-5; 8 nucleotides agree with TRBD1. Looked up from germline, CDR1 is LGHNA and CDR2 is YSLEER. V shed 4 bases and J 1 base; nucleotides not matched to a gene: 8. CDR3 length equals 16 residues. As DNA, the CDR3 is TGCGCCAGCAGCCTATCATGGACAGGGAGCCAAGAGACCCAGTACTTC. Translating gives CASSLSWTGSQETQYF.

This clone was seen only once. J is TRBJ2-2 and V is TRBV19, with D perhaps TRBD1 (6 bases). The length of the CDR3 is 15 residues. Germline loops: CDR1 LNHDA, CDR2 SQIVND (reference sequence). V was clipped by 3 bases and J by 1 base, with 9 bases between them. CDR3: CASSMGAVNTGELFF. The CDR3, as DNA: TGTGCCAGTAGTATGGGGGCAGTGAACACCGGGGAGCTGTTTTTT.

The chain joins TRBV10-1 to TRBJ1-2; no clear D. CDR1 and CDR2 (germline): WNHNN, SYGVQD (reference sequence). The CDR3 has 13 residues. V dropped 5 bases and J dropped 0 bases, with 7 bases sitting between them. The CDR3 reads CASSTNTNYGYTF. CDR3 nucleotides: TGCGCCAGCAGTACAAATACTAACTATGGCTACACCTTC.

The chain couples TRBV14 to TRBJ2-1; no definite D call. CDR3 length: 17 amino acids. Germline V gene sequence: CDR1 SGHDN, CDR2 FVKESK. V lost 0 bases and J lost 6, with 18 bases in between. The CDR3 DNA reads TGTGCCAGCAGCCAAGATTTGTCGTCCAAACCCCCCAATGAGCAGTTCTTC. It specifies CASSQDLSSKPPNEQFF.